This T cell receptor (beta chain) was found in a study of shared clonotypes between healthy human individuals. This clone has a handful of counts. What it binds is unknown. Broader study findings: Blood was the sole source, and tissue repertoires probably differ. Researchers found naive subsets generally carried larger estimated richness than memory subsets. The represented genetic and exposure-history diversity was limited by the small number of donors.

Sequenced by immunoSEQ multiplex PCR; TCRdb stores in-frame clones only, minus some. The repertoire holds approximately 2.1 million clones, 80% to 95% seen once, with about 0.41% in the top ten. Germline V gene lookup returns CDR1 GTSNPN and CDR2 SVGIG (reference sequence). The CDR3 length is 12 residues. Trimming took off 3 bases at V and 6 bases at J, with 11 bases between the two ends. Sequenced sample: naive CD4+ T cells from PBMCs. Subset described: CD45RA+ positively selected. This sequence was found in a man aged 18-30 years in good health. Some clones in this sample may be carry-over from other donors' samples. V is TRBV30 and J is TRBJ1-1; no clear D gene. The CDR3 DNA sequence: TGTGCCTGGAGGATATATGGCGCTGAAGCTTTCTTT. The encoded protein is CAWRIYGAEAFF.